These T cell receptor beta chains were read from a single sample in a study of T cells in localized non-small cell lung cancer. Sequencing was performed with immunoSEQ multiplex PCR; in TCRdb, only in-frame clones are kept and a portion is missing. Of 11,000 or so clones listed, around 85% were seen once; the top ten hold under 25%. The sequencing here drew on peripheral blood, taken before any cancer treatment. These receptors all stem from a male donor at least 60 years old with stage I lung adenocarcinoma. Each CDR3 is given with its conserved first and last residue. The D gene is left open where the match is weak. Only some rows state a clone size, as once, few, many or a class for expanded clones.

TRBV7-9,TRBJ2-2,11,NA,NA,TGTGCCAGCAGCTCCCCCGGGGAGCTGTTTTTT,CASSSPGELFF
TRBV19,TRBJ1-5,14,NA,NA,TGTGCCAGTAGTACGACAGGTCCCAATCAGCCCCAGCATTTT,CASSTTGPNQPQHF
TRBV6-5,TRBJ2-4,16,NA,TRBD2,TGTGCCAGCAGTTACTCGGGTCGGGGGGGCGGTAACATTCAGTACTTC,CASSYSGRGGGNIQYF
TRBV14,TRBJ2-6,13,NA,NA,TGTGCCAGCAGCCAATCTGGGGCCAACGTCCTGACTTTC,CASSQSGANVLTF
TRBV28,TRBJ2-2,13,NA,NA,TGTGCCAGCAGTCCAGCAGGAACCGGGGAGCTGTTTTTT,CASSPAGTGELFF
TRBV28,TRBJ1-1,14,once,NA,TGTGCCAGCAGTTTATGGGTCATGAACACTGAAGCTTTCTTT,CASSLWVMNTEAFF
TRBV6-5,TRBJ2-7,13,NA,NA,TGTGCCAGCAGTTACAGGTCGGGCTACGAGCAGTACTTC,CASSYRSGYEQYF
TRBV19,TRBJ1-1,15,NA,NA,TGTGCCAGTAGTATGCAAGGATTCAAGAACACTGAAGCTTTCTTT,CASSMQGFKNTEAFF
TRBV7-9,TRBJ2-3,15,NA,TRBD2,TGTGCCAGCAGCTTAGCGCGAGCGGGGGGGGATACGCAGTATTTT,CASSLARAGGDTQYF
TRBV5-1,TRBJ2-1,15,once,NA,TGCGCCAGCAGAATTTCTACTGGGGTGGGGGATGAGCAGTTCTTC,CASRISTGVGDEQFF
TRBV9,TRBJ1-2,17,NA,NA,TGTGCCAGCAGCGTAGAGTCCAAGAGTCGGGGGGCGCGTGGCTACACCTTC,CASSVESKSRGARGYTF
TRBV14,TRBJ2-3,13,NA,TRBD1,TGTGCCAGCAGCCGAGCACAGGGGTTTACGCAGTATTTT,CASSRAQGFTQYF
TRBV7-8,TRBJ1-3,15,NA,NA,TGTGCCAGCGCCAGACAGTTCGATGCGGGAAACACCATATATTTT,CASARQFDAGNTIYF
TRBV28,TRBJ2-7,12,NA,NA,TGTGCCAGCAGTGCCCCCTACTACGAGCAGTACTTC,CASSAPYYEQYF
TRBV28,TRBJ1-5,14,NA,NA,TGTGCCAGCAGTTTAGCGGGTATAGGGCAGCCCCAGCATTTT,CASSLAGIGQPQHF
TRBV28,TRBJ2-6,17,NA,NA,TGTGCCAGCAGTTTATCTCTCTGGAGGACTGGGGCCAACGTCCTGACTTTC,CASSLSLWRTGANVLTF
TRBV29-1,TRBJ1-1,8,NA,NA,TGCAGCGTAGGAGGAGCTTTCTTT,CSVGGAFF
TRBV10-3,TRBJ1-4,13,NA,NA,TGTGCCATCAATTCGGGCCCAAATGAAAAACTGTTTTTT,CAINSGPNEKLFF
TRBV7-9,TRBJ2-3,13,NA,NA,TGTGCCAGCAGCTTTGGATCTCCGTATACGCAGTATTTT,CASSFGSPYTQYF
TRBV11-3,TRBJ1-6,13,NA,NA,TGTGCCAGCAGCTTACACGAAAATTCACCCCTCCACTTT,CASSLHENSPLHF
TRBV7-2,TRBJ1-2,14,NA,TRBD1,TGTGCCAGCAGCTTTAGGTGGCAGGGGGGTGGCTACACCTTC,CASSFRWQGGGYTF
TRBV4-3,TRBJ1-1,15,NA,NA,TGCGCCAGCAGCCAAGCAGGGATTATGAACACTGAAGCTTTCTTT,CASSQAGIMNTEAFF
TRBV6-1,TRBJ2-2,13,NA,NA,TGTGCCAGCAGGGATGTGAACACCGGGGAGCTGTTTTTT,CASRDVNTGELFF
TRBV6-5,TRBJ2-7,15,few,NA,TGTGCCAGCAGTTACTATCAGTCGAGCTCCTACGAGCAGTACTTC,CASSYYQSSSYEQYF
TRBV5-1,TRBJ2-3,12,NA,NA,TGCGCCAGCAGCCCCGGACGCGATACGCAGTATTTT,CASSPGRDTQYF
TRBV5-1,TRBJ2-3,13,NA,NA,TGCGCCAGCGGGGAGGGGGCCCCCGATACGCAGTATTTT,CASGEGAPDTQYF
TRBV1,TRBJ1-6,19,NA,NA,TGCACCAGCAGCCCTACCCTAGGACAGGGGGCTTATTATAATTCACCCCTCCACTTT,CTSSPTLGQGAYYNSPLHF
TRBV28,TRBJ2-2,19,NA,TRBD1,TGTGCCAGCAGTTTGAGCCCCTTAACCGGGACAGGGGGCACCGGGGAGCTGTTTTTT,CASSLSPLTGTGGTGELFF
TRBV29-1,TRBJ2-1,12,NA,NA,TGCAGCTTCAGGGGGGGGCGGAATGAGCAGTTCTTC,CSFRGGRNEQFF
TRBV2,TRBJ1-1,12,NA,NA,TGTGCCAGCAGTGCGGGTAATAATGAAGCTTTCTTT,CASSAGNNEAFF
TRBV5-1,TRBJ2-3,13,few,NA,TGCGCCAGCAGCTTGTCGTTCACAGATACGCAGTATTTT,CASSLSFTDTQYF
TRBV9,TRBJ2-3,16,once,NA,TGTGCCAGCAGCGTTTCTTCCGGGACCACCACAGATACGCAGTATTTT,CASSVSSGTTTDTQYF
TRBV6-5,TRBJ1-2,15,NA,NA,TGTGCCAGCAGTTACCCCAAACAGGTCCACTATGGCTACACCTTC,CASSYPKQVHYGYTF
TRBV28,TRBJ2-3,18,NA,TRBD2,TGTGCCAGCAGTTTCCCGGGACTAGACCCCTCCGCCACAGATACGCAGTATTTT,CASSFPGLDPSATDTQYF
TRBV28,TRBJ1-2,12,NA,NA,TGTGCCAGCAGTCTCCCCAGGGGAGGCTACACCTTC,CASSLPRGGYTF
TRBV7-9,TRBJ1-1,16,NA,TRBD1,TGTGCCAGCAGCTTGTTGGATGGCAGGGGGCACACTGAAGCTTTCTTT,CASSLLDGRGHTEAFF
TRBV30,TRBJ1-2,13,few,NA,TGTGCCTATTCGAGGGACCGGCCGTATGGCTACACCTTC,CAYSRDRPYGYTF
TRBV6-5,TRBJ1-2,14,NA,NA,TGTGCCAGCAGTTACGCAGAGGGGCTCTATGGCTACACCTTC,CASSYAEGLYGYTF
TRBV14,TRBJ2-7,16,NA,NA,TGTGCCAGCAGCCAAGTTAACCCGAGCCTTTCCTACGAGCAGTACTTC,CASSQVNPSLSYEQYF
TRBV5-8,TRBJ2-5,16,NA,TRBD1,TGTGCCAGCAGCTTAAACAGGGGGAAGAGGGAAGAGACCCAGTACTTC,CASSLNRGKREETQYF
TRBV29-1,TRBJ2-3,12,NA,NA,TGCAGCGTGGGAGGTCGCACAGATACGCAGTATTTT,CSVGGRTDTQYF
TRBV6-1,TRBJ2-1,16,NA,NA,TGTGCCAGCAGTGAATCCGGGATAGTCGCCTACAATGAGCAGTTCTTC,CASSESGIVAYNEQFF
TRBV5-6,TRBJ2-2,16,NA,TRBD2,TGTGCCAGCAGCAGGACTAGCGGGGCGATCACCGGGGAGCTGTTTTTC,CASSRTSGAITGELFF
TRBV28,TRBJ1-4,15,NA,TRBD1,TGTGCCAGCAGTTTATCCGGGACAGGGGGCGCAGGACTGTTTTTT,CASSLSGTGGAGLFF
TRBV30,TRBJ1-6,13,NA,TRBD1,TGTGCCTGGGATTACAGGGGGAATTCACCCCTCCACTTT,CAWDYRGNSPLHF
TRBV7-2,TRBJ2-1,16,NA,TRBD1,TGTGCCAGCAGCTTAGTCGGGACAGGGACCTACAATGAGCAGTTCTTC,CASSLVGTGTYNEQFF
TRBV19,TRBJ1-5,15,NA,NA,TGTGCCAGTAGTATAGATAATGGGGGCCTACAGCCCCAGCATTTT,CASSIDNGGLQPQHF
TRBV7-9,TRBJ2-7,16,NA,NA,TGTGCCAGCAGCCCTCTACGGGGTAGGAAAACCTACGAGCAGTACTTC,CASSPLRGRKTYEQYF
TRBV2,TRBJ2-6,19,NA,NA,TGTGCCAGCAGTGAATCCTGGGCGCTGGGGGGCTCTGGGGCCAACGTCCTGACTTTC,CASSESWALGGSGANVLTF
TRBV7-9,TRBJ2-3,15,NA,NA,TGTGCCAGCAGCTTTAGACAGGGAGGGACAGATACGCAGTATTTT,CASSFRQGGTDTQYF
TRBV2,TRBJ1-5,14,NA,NA,TGTGCCAGCAGTGAGTGGAGTAGCAATCAGCCCCAGCATTTT,CASSEWSSNQPQHF
TRBV9,TRBJ1-1,13,NA,TRBD1,TGTGCCAGCAGCGTCGGGACAGGGAATGAAGCTTTCTTT,CASSVGTGNEAFF
TRBV7-9,TRBJ2-3,13,few,NA,TGTGCCAGCAGCCCCAATATCATAGATACGCAGTATTTT,CASSPNIIDTQYF
TRBV2,TRBJ1-6,15,NA,TRBD1,TGTGCCAGCAGACCGCGGACAGGGAATAATTCACCCCTCCACTTT,CASRPRTGNNSPLHF